The 11 T cell receptor beta chains below all came from one sample that was sequenced in a study of blood T cell repertoires in COVID-19. Libraries were prepared by immunoSEQ multiplex PCR; TCRdb keeps only in-frame clonotypes and omits some of them. The profile shows 200,000 or so clones, roughly 90% of them singletons. Sequenced sample: peripheral blood. Receptors originate from a woman aged 55 to 70 with acute or convalescent COVID-19.

This chain connects TRBV7-3 to TRBJ2-3; 10 bases line up with TRBD2. CDR1 is SGHTA, CDR2 FQGTGA, per germline. V was clipped by 4 bases and J by 4 bases; unmatched bases: 2. The CDR3 length is 14 residues. CDR3 protein: CASSSAGGPDTQYF. CDR3 nucleotide sequence: TGTGCCAGCAGCTCAGCGGGGGGGCCAGATACGCAGTATTTT.

The chain's CDR3 is CASSRRDRAAGAFFGPAFF. Written as DNA, the CDR3 is TGTGCCAGCAGTCGCCGGGACAGGGCAGCAGGCGCTTTCTTTGGCCCCGCTTTCTTT. The V call is TRBV6-2 or TRBV6-3, the J call TRBJ1-1, with TRBD1 matching over 9 bases. V lost 5 bases to trimming and J lost 11 bases; unmatched junction nucleotides: 27. CDR1 and CDR2 (germline): MNHEY, SVGEGT. The CDR3 sequence is 19 residues long.

This sequence joins TRBV3-1 (or the pseudogene TRBV3-2) and TRBJ2-3; 16 bases agree with TRBD2. Germline values: CDR1 LGHDT, CDR2 YNNKEL (reference sequence). The junction had 5 bases not matched to a gene; V was cut back by 4 bases and J by 4 bases. The CDR3 is 17 amino acids. This CDR3 reads CASSLGLAGGGPDTQYF. The CDR3, as DNA: TGTGCCAGCAGCCTGGGACTAGCGGGAGGGGGCCCAGATACGCAGTATTTT.

CDR3 amino acids: CASSPRDRENTIYF. In DNA, the CDR3 is TGTGCCAGCAGCCCTAGGGACAGGGAAAACACCATATATTTT. This rearrangement joins TRBV3-1 (or the pseudogene TRBV3-2) to TRBJ1-3; 9 nucleotides line up with TRBD1. The junction had 4 bases not matched to a gene; V was cut back by 4 bases and J by 6 bases. The CDR3 length is 14 residues. The germline V gene has CDR1 LGHDT and CDR2 YNNKEL (reference sequence).

The chain employs TRBV6-5 and TRBJ1-1, with 7 bases identical to TRBD1. CDR1 is MNHEY, CDR2 SVGAGI, per germline. The CDR3 has 14 residues. The V and J ends lost 6 bases and 4 bases, in that order; junction bases with no gene match: 8. CDR3 DNA sequence: TGTGCCAGCAGAACCTCAGGGGGAGGCACTGAAGCTTTCTTT. Translated: CASRTSGGGTEAFF.

The gene calls are TRBV20-1 and TRBJ1-6; D uncertain. V lost 0 bases and J lost 10, with 4 bases in between. The CDR3 has 11 amino acids. Germline lookup yields CDR1 DFQATT and CDR2 SNEGSKA (reference sequence). The CDR3 protein is CSARDGSPLHF. The CDR3 DNA is TGCAGTGCTAGAGACGGGTCACCCCTCCACTTT.

The chain couples TRBV9 to TRBJ1-1, with unresolved D. The germline V and J ends were trimmed by 2 bases and 1 base, with 12 bases remaining between them. The CDR3 is made up of 15 amino acids. Germline values: CDR1 SGDLS, CDR2 YYNGEE. The CDR3 DNA reads as TGTGCCAGCAGCGTTGATCTCAGTCGGAACACTGAAGCTTTCTTT. Translating gives CASSVDLSRNTEAFF.

V is TRBV3-1 (or the pseudogene TRBV3-2) and J is TRBJ2-3, with TRBD2 identical over 10 bases. Germline CDR1 is LGHDT and CDR2 is YNNKEL (reference sequence). Germline trimming cut 4 bases from V and 6 bases from J; bases unmatched to any gene: 10. The CDR3 contains 16 residues. CDR3 coding DNA: TGTGCCAGCAGCCGTGTTATAGCGGGGGGAATGGATACGCAGTATTTT. Protein product: CASSRVIAGGMDTQYF.

DNA for the CDR3: TGTGCCAGCGCTAGCGGAGACTCCTACAATGAGCAGTTCTTC. Its protein product is CASASGDSYNEQFF. This chain links TRBV3-1 (or the pseudogene TRBV3-2) with TRBJ2-1; 7 bases are a match to TRBD2. This CDR3 is 14 amino acids long. Germline assignment: CDR1 LGHDT and CDR2 YNNKEL (reference sequence). Losses at the gene ends were 8 bases for V and 0 bases for J; bases not matched to a gene: 4.

J is TRBJ2-3 and V is TRBV25-1; 7 bases match TRBD2. Germline V gives CDR1 MGHDK, CDR2 SYGVNS. The CDR3 runs 16 residues. V lost 1 base to trimming and J lost 2 bases; unmatched junction nucleotides: 6. CDR3 sequence (DNA): TGTGCCAGCAGTGAATGGGAGGGAGGCTACACAGATACGCAGTATTTT. This encodes CASSEWEGGYTDTQYF. Looking up the rest from reference TRBV25-1 and TRBJ2-3 gives the full variable domain: EADIYQTPRYLVIGTGKKITLECSQTMGHDKMYWYQQDPGMELHLIHYSYGVNSTEKGDLSSESTVSRIRTEHFPLTLESARPSHTSQYLCASSEWEGGYTDTQYFGPGTRLTVL.

This clone appeared a few times. The chain couples TRBV21-1 to TRBJ1-1; the table's TRBD1 call for D was not verified on the DNA. TRBV21-1 is marked as a pseudogene. This CDR3 has 17 amino acids. Here the CDR3 reads CASSKGQGALRNTEAFF. The CDR3 nucleotides read TGTGCCAGCAGCAAAGGGCAGGGGGCGCTTCGGAACACTGAAGCTTTCTTT.